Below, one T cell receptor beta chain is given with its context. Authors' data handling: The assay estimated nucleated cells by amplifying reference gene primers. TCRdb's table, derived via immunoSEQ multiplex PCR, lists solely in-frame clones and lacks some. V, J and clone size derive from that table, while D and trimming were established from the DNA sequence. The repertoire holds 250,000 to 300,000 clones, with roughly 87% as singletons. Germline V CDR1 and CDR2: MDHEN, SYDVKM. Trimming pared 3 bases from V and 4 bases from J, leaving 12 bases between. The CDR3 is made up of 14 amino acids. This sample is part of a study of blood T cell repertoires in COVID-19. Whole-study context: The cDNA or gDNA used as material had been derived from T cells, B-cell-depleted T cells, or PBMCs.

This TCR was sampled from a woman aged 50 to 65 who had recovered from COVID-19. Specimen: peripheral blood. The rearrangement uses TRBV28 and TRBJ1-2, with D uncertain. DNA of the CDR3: TGTGCCAGCAGTTTGGTGGGAAGCGGCTATGGCTACACCTTC. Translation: CASSLVGSGYGYTF.